A selection of T cell receptor beta chains follows, all from one sample in a study of blood T cell repertoires in COVID-19. Here immunoSEQ multiplex PCR was the method, and the copy in TCRdb shows in-frame clones only, minus some. The sample includes 90,000 or so clones, roughly 85% of them seen just once. Sequencing was done on a sample of peripheral blood. The origin of the receptors is a woman aged 55-70 years with COVID-19, enrolled during active disease. The CDR3 runs from the conserved cysteine through the conserved F or W. Fields, in order: clone size, J gene, V gene, D gene, CDR3 protein, CDR3 DNA. D genes are given only for firm matches. Rows give clone size only sometimes, using once, few, many, or a class for an expanded clone.

clone_size: NA
j_call: TRBJ2-1
v_call: TRBV5-5
d_call: TRBD2
cdr3_aa: CASSHVTSGDYNEQFF
cdr3_nt: TGTGCCAGCAGCCATGTGACTAGCGGAGATTACAATGAGCAGTTCTTC

clone_size: NA
j_call: TRBJ1-1
v_call: TRBV30
d_call: NA
cdr3_aa: CAWSQVQGMNTEAFF
cdr3_nt: TGTGCCTGGAGTCAAGTCCAGGGGATGAACACTGAAGCTTTCTTT

clone_size: NA
j_call: TRBJ2-6
v_call: TRBV5-1
d_call: NA
cdr3_aa: CASSFTGANVLTF
cdr3_nt: TGCGCCAGCAGCTTTACTGGGGCCAACGTCCTGACTTTC

clone_size: NA
j_call: TRBJ1-2
v_call: TRBV12-1
d_call: NA
cdr3_aa: CASSFTKPTPNYGYTF
cdr3_nt: TGTGCCAGCAGCTTCACCAAACCAACTCCTAACTATGGCTACACCTTC

clone_size: NA
j_call: TRBJ2-7
v_call: TRBV7-9
d_call: TRBD1
cdr3_aa: CASSSGQGINEQYF
cdr3_nt: TGTGCCAGCAGCTCCGGACAGGGGATCAACGAGCAGTACTTC

clone_size: NA
j_call: TRBJ1-1
v_call: TRBV5-6
d_call: NA
cdr3_aa: CASSPYGTRNTEAFF
cdr3_nt: TGTGCCAGCAGCCCGTATGGGACACGCAACACTGAAGCTTTCTTT

clone_size: NA
j_call: TRBJ2-5
v_call: TRBV3-1/TRBV3-2
d_call: TRBD2
cdr3_aa: CASSQGGEETQYF
cdr3_nt: TGTGCCAGCAGCCAGGGAGGGGAGGAGACCCAGTACTTC

clone_size: NA
j_call: TRBJ1-1
v_call: TRBV6-5
d_call: NA
cdr3_aa: CASSYSDVRGEAFF
cdr3_nt: TGTGCCAGCAGTTACTCAGACGTAAGGGGGGAAGCTTTCTTT

clone_size: NA
j_call: TRBJ2-7
v_call: TRBV7-2
d_call: NA
cdr3_aa: CASSAQREQYF
cdr3_nt: TGTGCCAGCAGCGCTCAGCGCGAGCAGTACTTC

clone_size: NA
j_call: TRBJ1-1
v_call: TRBV19
d_call: NA
cdr3_aa: CASSFAGRTNTEAFF
cdr3_nt: TGTGCCAGTAGTTTTGCGGGACGGACGAACACTGAAGCTTTCTTT

clone_size: NA
j_call: TRBJ1-6
v_call: TRBV11-2
d_call: NA
cdr3_aa: CASSSSSYNSPLHF
cdr3_nt: TGTGCCAGCAGCTCCAGTTCCTATAATTCACCCCTCCACTTT

clone_size: NA
j_call: TRBJ2-3
v_call: TRBV2
d_call: TRBD2
cdr3_aa: CASSARLAGATDTQYF
cdr3_nt: TGTGCCAGCAGTGCCAGACTAGCGGGGGCCACAGATACGCAGTATTTT

clone_size: NA
j_call: TRBJ2-7
v_call: TRBV6-5
d_call: NA
cdr3_aa: CASGLWRDYEQYF
cdr3_nt: TGTGCCAGCGGACTCTGGAGAGACTACGAGCAGTACTTC

clone_size: NA
j_call: TRBJ2-7
v_call: TRBV7-2
d_call: TRBD2
cdr3_aa: CASRRETGAYEQYF
cdr3_nt: TGTGCCAGCAGGCGGGAGACGGGGGCCTACGAGCAGTACTTC

clone_size: NA
j_call: TRBJ1-2
v_call: TRBV9
d_call: NA
cdr3_aa: CASSVDHRVDYGYTF
cdr3_nt: TGTGCCAGCAGCGTTGACCACAGGGTTGACTATGGCTACACCTTC

clone_size: NA
j_call: TRBJ1-1
v_call: TRBV5-1
d_call: NA
cdr3_aa: CASSLVSDSPNTEAFF
cdr3_nt: TGCGCCAGCAGCTTGGTATCGGACAGCCCGAACACTGAAGCTTTCTTT

clone_size: many
j_call: TRBJ2-1
v_call: TRBV15
d_call: NA
cdr3_aa: CATSRDIRGEQFF
cdr3_nt: TGTGCCACCAGCAGAGATATCAGGGGTGAGCAGTTCTTC

clone_size: once
j_call: TRBJ1-1
v_call: TRBV25-1
d_call: TRBD1
cdr3_aa: CASSETGTMNTEAFF
cdr3_nt: TGTGCCAGCAGTGAGACAGGGACGATGAACACTGAAGCTTTCTTT

clone_size: NA
j_call: TRBJ1-4
v_call: TRBV5-1
d_call: NA
cdr3_aa: CASSPGGGRVYEKLFF
cdr3_nt: TGCGCCAGCAGCCCGGGGGGAGGACGTGTGTATGAAAAACTGTTTTTT

clone_size: NA
j_call: TRBJ1-5
v_call: TRBV19
d_call: NA
cdr3_aa: CARRLTGSSNQPQHF
cdr3_nt: TGTGCCAGAAGATTAACAGGGTCTAGCAATCAGCCCCAGCATTTT

clone_size: few
j_call: TRBJ1-2
v_call: TRBV7-3
d_call: TRBD1
cdr3_aa: CASSLNQGDGYTF
cdr3_nt: TGTGCCAGCAGCTTAAACCAGGGGGACGGCTACACCTTC

clone_size: NA
j_call: TRBJ1-2
v_call: TRBV12-3/TRBV12-4
d_call: NA
cdr3_aa: CASSSRGDYGYTF
cdr3_nt: TGTGCCAGCAGTTCCAGGGGCGACTATGGCTACACCTTC

clone_size: NA
j_call: TRBJ1-1
v_call: TRBV21-1
d_call: NA
cdr3_aa: CASTSQGAGTEAFF
cdr3_nt: TGTGCCAGCACCTCACAGGGGGCTGGCACTGAAGCTTTCTTT

clone_size: NA
j_call: TRBJ1-2
v_call: TRBV6-1
d_call: TRBD1
cdr3_aa: CASSSRTGDGYGYTF
cdr3_nt: TGTGCCAGCAGTTCCCGGACAGGCGATGGCTATGGCTACACCTTC

clone_size: NA
j_call: TRBJ2-5
v_call: TRBV5-8
d_call: NA
cdr3_aa: CASSSGTAGGRAQETQYF
cdr3_nt: TGTGCCAGCAGCTCGGGGACCGCCGGGGGTAGGGCCCAAGAGACCCAGTACTTC

clone_size: NA
j_call: TRBJ2-7
v_call: TRBV19
d_call: TRBD1
cdr3_aa: CASSIRGTGSYEQYF
cdr3_nt: TGTGCCAGTAGTATTCGAGGGACAGGGTCCTACGAGCAGTACTTC

clone_size: NA
j_call: TRBJ1-4
v_call: TRBV28
d_call: NA
cdr3_aa: CASNLRLNGNEKLFF
cdr3_nt: TGTGCCAGCAACTTGCGGCTTAATGGGAATGAAAAACTGTTTTTT

clone_size: NA
j_call: TRBJ1-5
v_call: TRBV7-8
d_call: TRBD1
cdr3_aa: CASSLATGPQPQHF
cdr3_nt: TGTGCCAGCAGCTTAGCGACAGGGCCCCAGCCCCAGCATTTT

clone_size: NA
j_call: TRBJ1-1
v_call: TRBV6-6
d_call: NA
cdr3_aa: CASMTAGQISGAFF
cdr3_nt: TGTGCCAGCATGACTGCTGGACAGATTTCGGGGGCTTTCTTT

clone_size: NA
j_call: TRBJ1-2
v_call: TRBV12-3/TRBV12-4
d_call: NA
cdr3_aa: CASSSGTSYGYTF
cdr3_nt: TGTGCCAGCAGTTCCGGGACAAGTTATGGCTACACCTTC

clone_size: NA
j_call: TRBJ2-7
v_call: TRBV18
d_call: NA
cdr3_aa: CASSPPLHRDEQYF
cdr3_nt: TGTGCCAGCTCACCACCTCTGCACAGAGACGAGCAGTACTTC

clone_size: NA
j_call: TRBJ1-5
v_call: TRBV20-1
d_call: NA
cdr3_aa: CSASSGLSNQPQHF
cdr3_nt: TGCAGTGCTAGTTCCGGTTTAAGCAATCAGCCCCAGCATTTT

clone_size: NA
j_call: TRBJ1-5
v_call: TRBV19
d_call: TRBD1
cdr3_aa: CASSDRTGWNQPQHF
cdr3_nt: TGTGCCAGTAGTGACCGGACAGGGTGGAATCAGCCCCAGCATTTT

clone_size: NA
j_call: TRBJ2-3
v_call: TRBV19
d_call: TRBD2
cdr3_aa: CASSGGVGTSVPSTDTQYF
cdr3_nt: TGTGCCAGTAGTGGAGGGGTCGGGACTAGCGTTCCTAGCACAGATACGCAGTATTTT

clone_size: NA
j_call: TRBJ2-4
v_call: TRBV7-9
d_call: TRBD2
cdr3_aa: CASSLGGVHIQYF
cdr3_nt: TGTGCCAGCAGCCTGGGAGGGGTACACATTCAGTACTTC

clone_size: NA
j_call: TRBJ2-2
v_call: TRBV5-5
d_call: NA
cdr3_aa: CASSRGTLITGELFF
cdr3_nt: TGTGCCAGCAGCCGGGGGACCCTGATCACCGGGGAGCTGTTTTTT

clone_size: NA
j_call: TRBJ1-5
v_call: TRBV6-5
d_call: NA
cdr3_aa: CASSPTGSNQPQHF
cdr3_nt: TGTGCCAGCAGCCCAACAGGGAGCAATCAGCCCCAGCATTTT

clone_size: NA
j_call: TRBJ1-2
v_call: TRBV11-2
d_call: TRBD1
cdr3_aa: CASSRALAGTGNYGYTF
cdr3_nt: TGTGCCAGCAGCCGCGCACTTGCCGGGACAGGAAACTATGGCTACACCTTC

clone_size: NA
j_call: TRBJ2-5
v_call: TRBV7-2
d_call: TRBD2
cdr3_aa: CASSLGFAGGTQYF
cdr3_nt: TGTGCCAGCAGCTTAGGCTTTGCGGGGGGGACCCAGTACTTC

clone_size: NA
j_call: TRBJ1-5
v_call: TRBV6-2/TRBV6-3
d_call: NA
cdr3_aa: CASSFIRTDQPQHF
cdr3_nt: TGTGCCAGCAGCTTCATCCGGACAGATCAGCCCCAGCATTTT

clone_size: once
j_call: TRBJ1-5
v_call: TRBV19
d_call: TRBD1
cdr3_aa: CASRGQGRPQPQHF
cdr3_nt: TGTGCCAGTAGAGGACAGGGGCGGCCCCAGCCCCAGCATTTT

clone_size: NA
j_call: TRBJ2-1
v_call: TRBV24-1
d_call: NA
cdr3_aa: CATRQEPGNEQFF
cdr3_nt: TGTGCCACCAGACAGGAACCGGGTAATGAGCAGTTCTTC

clone_size: NA
j_call: TRBJ2-3
v_call: TRBV4-3
d_call: NA
cdr3_aa: CASSQDLVGGTDTQYF
cdr3_nt: TGCGCCAGCAGCCAAGATCTGGTGGGGGGAACAGATACGCAGTATTTT

clone_size: NA
j_call: TRBJ1-2
v_call: TRBV4-3
d_call: NA
cdr3_aa: CASSQGTAPGYTF
cdr3_nt: TGCGCCAGCAGCCAAGGGACAGCTCCTGGCTACACCTTC

clone_size: NA
j_call: TRBJ2-1
v_call: TRBV6-1
d_call: TRBD2
cdr3_aa: CASSDGTSGGYNEQFF
cdr3_nt: TGTGCCAGCAGTGACGGGACTAGCGGGGGTTACAATGAGCAGTTCTTC

clone_size: once
j_call: TRBJ2-3
v_call: TRBV9
d_call: NA
cdr3_aa: CASSPPGVETQYF
cdr3_nt: TGTGCCAGCAGCCCCCCGGGGGTAGAGACGCAGTATTTT

clone_size: NA
j_call: TRBJ2-3
v_call: TRBV6-5
d_call: NA
cdr3_aa: CASSYRGDTQYF
cdr3_nt: TGTGCCAGCAGTTATCGGGGAGATACGCAGTATTTT

clone_size: NA
j_call: TRBJ2-7
v_call: TRBV2
d_call: NA
cdr3_aa: CASSEAGAQGLKQYF
cdr3_nt: TGTGCCAGCAGTGAAGCGGGGGCCCAAGGGTTGAAGCAGTACTTC